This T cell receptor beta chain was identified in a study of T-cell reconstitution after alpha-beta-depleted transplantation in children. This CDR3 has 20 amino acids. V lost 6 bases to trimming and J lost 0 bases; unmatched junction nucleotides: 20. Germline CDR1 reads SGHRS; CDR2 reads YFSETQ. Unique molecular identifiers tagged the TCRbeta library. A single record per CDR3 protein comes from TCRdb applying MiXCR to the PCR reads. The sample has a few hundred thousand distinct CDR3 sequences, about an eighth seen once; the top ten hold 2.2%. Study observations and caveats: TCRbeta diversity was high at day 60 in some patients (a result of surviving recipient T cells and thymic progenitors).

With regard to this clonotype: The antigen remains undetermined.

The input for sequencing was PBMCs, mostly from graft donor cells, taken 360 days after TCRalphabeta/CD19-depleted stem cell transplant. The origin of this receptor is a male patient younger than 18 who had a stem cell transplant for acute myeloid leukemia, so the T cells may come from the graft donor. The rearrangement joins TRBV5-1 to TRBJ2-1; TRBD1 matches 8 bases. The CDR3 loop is CASTLPEKGGGTGSYNEQFF. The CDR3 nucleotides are TGCGCCAGCACCCTACCCGAGAAGGGTGGCGGGACAGGCTCCTACAATGAGCAGTTCTTC.